This TCR beta chain was profiled in a study of CD8 T cells in ankylosing spondylitis. Study outcomes and limitations: In ankylosing spondylitis blood, a motif of about eight highly homologous TCR beta variants appeared characteristic. There was reportedly significant enrichment of clones that were disease-linked in matched ankylosing spondylitis synovial fluid.

Turning to this clonotype: Its antigen is unidentified.

The CDR3 is 18 residues long. Germline values: CDR1 SGHRS, CDR2 YFSETQ. V lost 2 bases to trimming and J lost 2 bases; unmatched junction nucleotides: 6. Quantitative 5'-RACE was performed with molecular barcodes, and it yielded the TCR beta libraries. MiXCR, run by TCRdb on the 5' RACE reads, gives a single entry per CDR3 protein. The sample consists of approximately 220,000 distinct CDR3 sequences, around 24% of them appearing once. The sample taken for sequencing was blood, either unsorted or a sorted T cell fraction (not recorded which). The TCR comes from a male donor with ankylosing spondylitis or in good health (not recorded which). This chain joins TRBV5-1 and TRBJ2-3; 15 bases are a match to TRBD2. In DNA, the CDR3 is TGCGCCAGCAGCTTAATGGGACTAGCGGGAGGATACACAGATACGCAGTATTTT. Translated, it gives CASSLMGLAGGYTDTQYF.